The rows below give T cell receptor beta chains drawn from one sample of a study of blood T cells in healthy people across ages. TCRdb redid the calling of the 5' RACE reads with MiXCR, one entry per CDR3 protein. The data show more than 1,000,000 distinct CDR3 sequences, 20% to 25% seen once. These data also formed part of another study, on T cells of mothers and their children.

Sequencing was performed on blood. All receptors come from a girl under 10 years old in good health. Each CDR3 is given with its conserved first and last residue. A D gene is named only where the DNA matches it firmly. Clone sizes are given selectively: once, few, many, or a class where the clone is expanded.

size,J,V,D,DNA,CDR3
few,TRBJ2-5,TRBV21-1,NA,TGTGCCAGCAGCAAAGTTGGAGGGAGGGAGACCCAGTACTTC,CASSKVGGRETQYF
NA,TRBJ2-1,TRBV7-2,TRBD2,TGTGCCAGCAGGTTAGGGGTAGCGGGGGGTTACAATGAGCAGTTCTTC,CASRLGVAGGYNEQFF
NA,TRBJ1-1,TRBV6-5,NA,TGTGCCAGCAGTTACAGGGGGGCCGGGGACACTGAAGCTTTCTTT,CASSYRGAGDTEAFF
few,TRBJ1-2,TRBV7-6,TRBD1,TGTGCCAGCAGCCCGGGACAGAGCAACTCCCCCTCGGGCTATGGCTACACCTTC,CASSPGQSNSPSGYGYTF
NA,TRBJ2-5,TRBV2,TRBD2,TGTGCCAGCAGCCTAATGGGGGGGTCTGGCGAGACCCAGTACTTC,CASSLMGGSGETQYF
NA,TRBJ2-3,TRBV20-1,NA,TGCAGTGCTACTAGCACACAGGATACGCAGTATTTT,CSATSTQDTQYF
few,TRBJ1-6,TRBV20-1,TRBD1,TGCAGTGCCCGGACAGGGGGAGGCTCACCCCTCCACTTT,CSARTGGGSPLHF
NA,TRBJ2-5,TRBV11-3,NA,TGTGCCAGCAGCTTGCACATGGGGAAAGAGACCCAGTACTTC,CASSLHMGKETQYF
NA,TRBJ1-5,TRBV12-5,NA,TGTGCTAGTGGTTCGGAGACCCCAGGGGCAGGAGATCAGCCCCAGCATTTT,CASGSETPGAGDQPQHF
NA,TRBJ2-1,TRBV20-1,NA,TGCAGTGCTAGACAGGGCGGGATGTTCGGCAATGAGCAGTTCTTC,CSARQGGMFGNEQFF
NA,TRBJ2-5,TRBV12-3/TRBV12-4,TRBD1,TGTGCCAGCAGCCCGGGGACAGGGGGGTACCAAGAGACCCAGTACTTC,CASSPGTGGYQETQYF
NA,TRBJ1-4,TRBV30,NA,TGTGCCTGGAGGGGGCTTGAAAAACTGTTTTTT,CAWRGLEKLFF
NA,TRBJ1-1,TRBV4-1,TRBD1,TGCGCCAGCAGCCAAGCACAGGGGGCGCACACTGAAGCTTTCTTT,CASSQAQGAHTEAFF
few,TRBJ1-2,TRBV15,TRBD1,TGTGCCACCAGTCGGACAGGGGATGGCTACACCTTC,CATSRTGDGYTF
NA,TRBJ2-3,TRBV28,NA,TGTGCCAGCAGCTCAACTGACTACACAGATACGCAGTATTTT,CASSSTDYTDTQYF
few,TRBJ2-2,TRBV24-1,TRBD1,TGTGCCACCAGTGATCCCGGGACAGGGAGAACCGGGGAGCTGTTTTTT,CATSDPGTGRTGELFF
NA,TRBJ1-1,TRBV4-2,TRBD1,TGTGCCAGCAGCCAAGACCCGACAGGGGAATGGGCTGAAGCTTTCTTT,CASSQDPTGEWAEAFF
NA,TRBJ1-1,TRBV7-2,TRBD1,TGTGCCAGCAGCCCGACCCCCGGGACAGGCATACTTGAAGCTTTCTTT,CASSPTPGTGILEAFF
once,TRBJ2-1,TRBV10-3,NA,TGTGCCATCAGTGAGACTACAGGGTACAATGAGCAGTTCTTC,CAISETTGYNEQFF
NA,TRBJ2-2,TRBV29-1,NA,TGCAGCGTCCGACTAGTTTCCGGGGAGCTGTTTTTT,CSVRLVSGELFF
NA,TRBJ2-3,TRBV28,NA,TGTGCCAGCAATACCCCCCAGATCACAGATACGCAGTATTTT,CASNTPQITDTQYF
NA,TRBJ2-1,TRBV7-8,TRBD2,TGTGCCAGCAGCCCCCACCGGCTAGCGGGAGTAAATGAGCAGTTCTTC,CASSPHRLAGVNEQFF
NA,TRBJ2-5,TRBV5-5,NA,TGTGCCAGCAGCTTGGGAACAGGTCAGCTACAAGAGACCCAGTACTTC,CASSLGTGQLQETQYF
NA,TRBJ2-1,TRBV5-1,TRBD2,TGCGCCAGCAGCTTGGCGTCTAGCGGGTCCTACAATGAGCAGTTCTTC,CASSLASSGSYNEQFF
NA,TRBJ2-2,TRBV29-1,NA,TGCAGACTAAGGTGGGGGCCGAACACCGGGGAGCTGTTTTTT,CRLRWGPNTGELFF
few,TRBJ1-5,TRBV10-3,TRBD1,TGTGCCATCAGTGAGACCGGGACAGGTTATCAGCCCCAGCATTTT,CAISETGTGYQPQHF
NA,TRBJ1-4,TRBV20-1,NA,TGCAGTGCTGGAGGGACCAATAATGAAAAACTGTTTTTT,CSAGGTNNEKLFF
NA,TRBJ1-2,TRBV5-5,TRBD1,TGTGCCAGCAGCTTCCAACCGGGACAGGGTACTAACTATGGCTACACCTTC,CASSFQPGQGTNYGYTF
NA,TRBJ2-5,TRBV29-1,NA,TGCAGCGTAGGACAGTCCGAAGAGACCCAGTACTTC,CSVGQSEETQYF
NA,TRBJ1-5,TRBV7-9,NA,TGTGCCAGCAGCCACCCCGGTGGAGATCAGCCCCAGCATTTT,CASSHPGGDQPQHF
NA,TRBJ1-2,TRBV12-3/TRBV12-4,TRBD1,TGTGCCAGCAGTTTTCAGGGGGCAGGTGGCTACACCTTC,CASSFQGAGGYTF
few,TRBJ2-1,TRBV20-1,NA,TGCAGTGCCCTTGGAGTGGTCAATGAGCAGTTCTTC,CSALGVVNEQFF
NA,TRBJ1-4,TRBV2,TRBD1,TGTGCCAGCAGTGGGGACAGGGGGGAAAAACTGTTTTTT,CASSGDRGEKLFF
few,TRBJ1-4,TRBV12-3/TRBV12-4,NA,TGTGCCAGCAGTCCCCTTGCCCGGGGTCTCCAACTGGCGGCTAATGAAAAACTGTTTTTT,CASSPLARGLQLAANEKLFF
NA,TRBJ1-3,TRBV4-2,TRBD1,TGTGCCAGCAGCCAAACGATTTCGACAGGGGGCTCTGGAAACACCATATATTTT,CASSQTISTGGSGNTIYF
NA,TRBJ2-5,TRBV5-5,NA,TGTGCCAGCAGCTTGGGCGGGACAGTTCAAGAGACCCAGTACTTC,CASSLGGTVQETQYF
NA,TRBJ2-1,TRBV5-1,NA,TGCGCCAGCAGCTTGGCCGGGACGGCCCCCTACAATGAGCAGTTCTTC,CASSLAGTAPYNEQFF
few,TRBJ2-7,TRBV7-2,NA,TGTGCCAGCAGCTTTATGGGTACCGAGCAGTACTTC,CASSFMGTEQYF
few,TRBJ2-5,TRBV4-3,TRBD1,TGCGCCAGCAGCCAAGACGGGACAGGGGAGCAAGAGACCCAGTACTTC,CASSQDGTGEQETQYF
few,TRBJ2-1,TRBV9,NA,TGTGCCAGCAGCGTAGAGGCAGGGTGGTACAATGAGCAGTTCTTC,CASSVEAGWYNEQFF
NA,TRBJ2-7,TRBV11-2,NA,TGTGCCAGCAGCTTAGGGGCAGGGGATGTCTACGAGCAGTACTTC,CASSLGAGDVYEQYF
NA,TRBJ2-5,TRBV5-1,TRBD1,TGCGCCAGCAGCTTGGGGTTTGGGACAGGCTTCCTCCAAGAGACCCAGTACTTC,CASSLGFGTGFLQETQYF
NA,TRBJ2-6,TRBV15,NA,TGTGCCACCAGCAGGAGGACAAGCTCTGGGGCCAACGTCCTGACTTTC,CATSRRTSSGANVLTF
many,TRBJ1-1,TRBV7-3,NA,TGTGCCAGCAGTTTATCCCCCGGGAACACTGAAGCTTTCTTT,CASSLSPGNTEAFF
few,TRBJ1-1,TRBV9,NA,TGTGCCAGCAGCGTCGACCAGGTCACTGAAGCTTTCTTT,CASSVDQVTEAFF
NA,TRBJ2-1,TRBV6-1,TRBD1,TGTGCCAGCAGTGGAAAGAATGATGACAGGGAATTATGGAATGAGCAGTTCTTC,CASSGKNDDRELWNEQFF
few,TRBJ2-7,TRBV29-1,NA,TGCAGCGTTGAGTCACTAGGCCACGAGCAGTACTTC,CSVESLGHEQYF
NA,TRBJ1-5,TRBV6-2/TRBV6-3,NA,TGTGCCAGCAAGCTCAGTGGTAGAGGGCAGCCCCAGCATTTT,CASKLSGRGQPQHF
few,TRBJ2-5,TRBV7-3,TRBD1,TGTGCCAGCAGCTTAGGAGGGGGGGGGACAGGGGTCGCAGAGACCCAGTACTTC,CASSLGGGGTGVAETQYF
few,TRBJ2-4,TRBV29-1,TRBD1,TGCAGCGCTAGACAGGGAATACAGTACTTC,CSARQGIQYF
few,TRBJ2-3,TRBV29-1,NA,TGCAGCGTTGAAGGTACCGGGACTAGCACAGATACGCAGTATTTT,CSVEGTGTSTDTQYF